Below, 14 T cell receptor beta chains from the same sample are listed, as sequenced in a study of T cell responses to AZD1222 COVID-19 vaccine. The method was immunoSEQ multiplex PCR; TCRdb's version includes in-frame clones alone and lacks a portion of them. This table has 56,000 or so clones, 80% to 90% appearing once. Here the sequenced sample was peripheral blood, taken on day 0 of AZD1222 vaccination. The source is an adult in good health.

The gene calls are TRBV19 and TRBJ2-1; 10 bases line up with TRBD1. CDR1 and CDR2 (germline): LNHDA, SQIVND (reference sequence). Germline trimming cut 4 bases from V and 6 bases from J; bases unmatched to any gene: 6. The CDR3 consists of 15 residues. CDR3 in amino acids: CASSSRQGAGNEQFF. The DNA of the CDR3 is TGTGCCAGTAGTAGTCGACAGGGGGCTGGCAATGAGCAGTTCTTC.

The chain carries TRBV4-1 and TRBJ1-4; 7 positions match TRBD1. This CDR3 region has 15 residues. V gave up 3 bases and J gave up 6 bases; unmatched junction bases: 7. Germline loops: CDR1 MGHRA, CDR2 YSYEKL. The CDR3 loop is CASSQTGTEDEKLFF. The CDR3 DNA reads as TGCGCCAGCAGCCAGACCGGGACAGAAGATGAAAAACTGTTTTTT.

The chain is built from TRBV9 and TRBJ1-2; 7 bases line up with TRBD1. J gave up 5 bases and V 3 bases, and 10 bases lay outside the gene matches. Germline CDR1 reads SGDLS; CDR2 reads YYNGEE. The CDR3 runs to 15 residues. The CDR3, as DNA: TGTGCCAGCAGCGATCGACAGGGAACCAATTATGGCTACACCTTC. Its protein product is CASSDRQGTNYGYTF.

CDR3 amino acids: CASSYSILTGVTYEQYF. Here the CDR3 DNA reads TGTGCCAGCAGTTACTCGATTCTAACAGGGGTTACCTACGAGCAGTACTTC. This chain connects TRBV6-2 or TRBV6-3 to TRBJ2-7, with 7 bases matching TRBD1. The CDR3 contains 17 residues. Germline trimming cut 0 bases from V and 2 bases from J; bases unmatched to any gene: 10. Germline V gene sequence: CDR1 MNHEY, CDR2 SVGEGT.

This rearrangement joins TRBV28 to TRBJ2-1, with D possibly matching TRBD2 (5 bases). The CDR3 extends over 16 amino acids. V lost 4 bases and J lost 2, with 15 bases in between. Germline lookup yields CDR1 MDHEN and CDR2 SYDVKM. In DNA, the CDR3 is TGTGCCAGCAGTTCTCTCCAACCCGGGACCTACAATGAGCAGTTCTTC. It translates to CASSSLQPGTYNEQFF.

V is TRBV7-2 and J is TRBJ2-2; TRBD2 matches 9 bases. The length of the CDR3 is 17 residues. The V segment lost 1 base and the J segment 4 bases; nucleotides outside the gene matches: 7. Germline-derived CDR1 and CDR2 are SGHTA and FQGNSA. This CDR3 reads CASSLVEGLAVTGELFF. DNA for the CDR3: TGTGCCAGCAGCTTAGTCGAGGGACTAGCTGTCACCGGGGAGCTGTTTTTT.

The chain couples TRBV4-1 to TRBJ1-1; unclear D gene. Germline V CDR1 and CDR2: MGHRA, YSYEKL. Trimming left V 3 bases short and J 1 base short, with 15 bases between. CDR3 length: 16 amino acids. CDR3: CASSQAQVRWNTEAFF. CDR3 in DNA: TGCGCCAGCAGCCAGGCCCAGGTCAGGTGGAACACTGAAGCTTTCTTT.

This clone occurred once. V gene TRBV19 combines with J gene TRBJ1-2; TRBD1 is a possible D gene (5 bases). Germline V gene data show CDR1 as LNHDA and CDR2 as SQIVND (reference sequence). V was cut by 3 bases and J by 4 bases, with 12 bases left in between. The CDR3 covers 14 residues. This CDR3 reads CASSIQGPGYGYTF. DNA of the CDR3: TGTGCCAGTAGTATCCAGGGCCCGGGCTATGGCTACACCTTC.

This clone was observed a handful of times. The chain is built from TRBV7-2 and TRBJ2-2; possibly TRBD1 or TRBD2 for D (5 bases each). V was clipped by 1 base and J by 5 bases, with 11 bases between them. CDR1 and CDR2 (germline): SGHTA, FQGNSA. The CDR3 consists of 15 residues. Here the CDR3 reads CASSLGGARTGELFF. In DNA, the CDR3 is TGTGCCAGCAGCTTAGGAGGGGCGCGGACCGGGGAGCTGTTTTTT.

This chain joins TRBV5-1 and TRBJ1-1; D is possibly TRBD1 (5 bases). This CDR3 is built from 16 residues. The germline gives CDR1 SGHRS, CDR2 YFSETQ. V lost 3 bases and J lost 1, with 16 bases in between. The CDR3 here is CASSYQVGPTNTEAFF. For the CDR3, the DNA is TGCGCCAGCAGCTATCAAGTGGGACCCACGAACACTGAAGCTTTCTTT.

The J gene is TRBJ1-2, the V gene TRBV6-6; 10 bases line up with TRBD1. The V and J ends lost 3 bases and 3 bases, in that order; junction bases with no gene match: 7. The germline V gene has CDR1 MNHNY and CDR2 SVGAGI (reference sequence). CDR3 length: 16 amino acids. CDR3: CASSYSPGQGHYGYTF. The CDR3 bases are TGTGCCAGCAGTTATTCACCGGGACAGGGGCACTATGGCTACACCTTC.

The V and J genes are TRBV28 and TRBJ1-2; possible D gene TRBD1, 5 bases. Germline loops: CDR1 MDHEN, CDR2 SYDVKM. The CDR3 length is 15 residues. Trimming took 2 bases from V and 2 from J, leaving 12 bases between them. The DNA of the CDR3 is TGTGCCAGCAGTTTAGGGGGGACCCGAAACTATGGCTACACCTTC. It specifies CASSLGGTRNYGYTF.

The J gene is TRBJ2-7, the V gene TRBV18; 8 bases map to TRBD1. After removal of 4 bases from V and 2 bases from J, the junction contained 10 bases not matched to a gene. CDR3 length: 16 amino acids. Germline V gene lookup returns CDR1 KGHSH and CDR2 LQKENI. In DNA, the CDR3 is TGTGCCAGCTCACGACAGGGGACGGACTTTCCCTACGAGCAGTACTTC. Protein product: CASSRQGTDFPYEQYF.

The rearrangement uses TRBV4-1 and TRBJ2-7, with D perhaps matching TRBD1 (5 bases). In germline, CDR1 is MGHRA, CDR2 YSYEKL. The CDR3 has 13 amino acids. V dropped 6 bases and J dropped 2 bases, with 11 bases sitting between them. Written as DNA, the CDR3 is TGCGCCAGCAGTGACAGTTGGACCTACGAGCAGTACTTC. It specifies CASSDSWTYEQYF.